This TCR beta chain was recorded in a study of control samples from healthy donors and cancer patients. Only in-frame clones appear in the TCRdb table, and some are missing; sequencing was by immunoSEQ multiplex PCR. This table has some 120,000 clones, 80% to 90% appearing once. Input material: PBMCs. This clonotype was sampled from a woman between 50 and 59 years old with colorectal cancer.

CDR3 residues: CASSERVPNTDTQYF. The CDR3 DNA sequence: TGTGCCAGCAGTGAAAGGGTGCCAAACACAGATACGCAGTATTTT. The chain combines TRBV2 with TRBJ2-3; no firm D call. Looked up from germline, CDR1 is SNHLY and CDR2 is FYNNEI. The CDR3 is 15 residues long. Trimming took 2 bases from V and 2 from J, leaving 11 bases between them.